Many counts were recorded for the clone carrying this T cell receptor beta chain. Its target is not known. TCRdb fed the 5' RACE reads into MiXCR, producing one record per CDR3 protein. The data hold roughly 20,000 distinct CDR3 sequences, with 6% to 8.5% observed a single time. The trim removed 6 bases at V and 2 bases at J, leaving 7 bases unmatched. The CDR3 runs 14 residues. Germline lookup yields CDR1 SQVTM and CDR2 ANQGSEA. The data belong to a study of neurological immune-mediated disorders. Study conclusions and caveats: The study found the most TCR clonal expansion in HTLV-1-associated myelopathy and the least in multiple sclerosis, below healthy controls. The expanded clones of different subjects shared no CDR3 amino acid sequences (suggesting private repertoires in all groups).

This receptor was identified in a woman aged 25 to 39 with HTLV-1-associated myelopathy (HAM/TSP). This chain connects TRBV29-1 to TRBJ2-7; the match to TRBD1 covers 10 bases. Input material: CD8+ T cells from blood. CDR3 sequence (DNA): TGCAGCGTAGAGGGACAGGGGATAACCTACGAGCAGTACTTC. Its translation is CSVEGQGITYEQYF.